The sequence of this T cell receptor (beta chain) was determined in a study of T cell responses to AZD1222 COVID-19 vaccine. Trimming took 3 bases from V and 10 from J; bases not matched to a gene: 6. The CDR3 spans 12 residues. Germline V lookup: CDR1 SGDLS, CDR2 YYNGEE. Assay used: immunoSEQ multiplex PCR; TCRdb lists only in-frame clones, some missing. The sample contains about 100,000 clones, about 85% of which appear only once. The sequence was collected from an adult in good health. This chain uses TRBV9 with TRBJ1-2; 7 bases align to TRBD1. The sequenced sample was peripheral blood, obtained on day 0 of AZD1222 vaccination. The CDR3 protein is CASSGDSPPYTF. The CDR3 DNA follows: TGTGCCAGCAGCGGGGACAGCCCGCCCTACACCTTC.